The 5 T cell receptor beta chains presented below share a single source sample, sequenced in a study of blood T cell repertoires in COVID-19 (dated by TCRdb to about 2020). The receptor library was made with the immunoSEQ multiplex PCR assay. Entries here come from immuneACCESS through TCRdb and include only in-frame sequences with V and J called. Some clones fail to appear in such tables; in the studies checked, an unresolved V gene covers under half of the shortfall, and the cause of the remainder is unknown. The sample table shows roughly 14,000 clones, and about four fifths are seen once. The ten top clones hold about 9.8% of the sample. Sequenced input: peripheral blood. The receptors were gathered from a human donor in a cohort sampled during active COVID-19.

The chain links TRBV6-5 to TRBJ1-2; D perhaps matches TRBD1 (6 bases). Trimming removed 10 bases at V and 1 base at J, with 13 bases between. The CDR3 spans 13 residues. Per the germline V gene, CDR1 is MNHEY and CDR2 is SVGAGI. In DNA, the CDR3 is TGTGCCACTCTTGGGGGCCTTAACTATGGCTACACCTTC. Translation gives CATLGGLNYGYTF.

The rearrangement links TRBV27 to TRBJ1-2; D may be TRBD1 (5 bases). This CDR3 comprises 13 residues. CDR1 and CDR2 (germline): MNHEY, SMNVEV (reference sequence). Trimming pared 6 bases from V and 0 bases from J, leaving 8 bases between. The CDR3 DNA sequence: TGTGCCAGCAGGATGACAGCTAACTATGGCTACACCTTC. Its protein is CASRMTANYGYTF.

The rearrangement joins TRBV6-1 to TRBJ2-5; tentatively, D is TRBD1 (5 bases). Trimming removed 2 bases from V and 0 bases from J, with 7 bases in between. The germline CDR1 and CDR2 sequences are MNHNS and SASEGT. CDR3 size: 14 residues. The CDR3 bases are TGTGCCAGCAGTGAACACAGGAACCAAGAGACCCAGTACTTC. Protein product: CASSEHRNQETQYF.

V usage is TRBV19 and J usage is TRBJ1-2; D gene uncertain. Per the germline V gene, CDR1 is LNHDA and CDR2 is SQIVND (reference sequence). The germline V and J ends were trimmed by 3 bases and 8 bases, with 10 bases remaining between them. The CDR3 sequence is 12 residues long. The chain's CDR3 is CASSIGVPGYTF. The CDR3 nucleotides are TGTGCCAGTAGTATCGGGGTACCGGGCTACACCTTC.

The V and J genes are TRBV5-1 and TRBJ2-7; tentative D call: TRBD1 (5 bases). Germline V CDR1 and CDR2: SGHRS, YFSETQ. This CDR3 spans 14 amino acids. The V end was cut by 5 bases, the J end by 3 bases, with 15 bases between. This chain's CDR3 is CASRPASQGYEQYF. The CDR3 nucleotides read TGCGCCAGCAGGCCTGCTTCTCAGGGCTACGAGCAGTACTTC.